These 9 T cell receptor beta chains were all obtained from the same sample, sequenced in a study of T cell responses to AZD1222 COVID-19 vaccine. Data came from immunoSEQ multiplex PCR; TCRdb stores just in-frame clones and leaves some out. The sample lists more than 110,000 clones, more than 85% occurring once. Source: peripheral blood, taken on day 0 of AZD1222 vaccination. These receptors were collected from an adult in good health.

This chain connects TRBV2 to TRBJ2-5, with 12 bases aligning to TRBD2. With 10 bases clipped from V and 1 base from J, the junction kept 4 bases outside the gene matches. Germline CDR1 and CDR2: SNHLY and FYNNEI. The CDR3 length is 14 residues. CDR3 in amino acids: CATKGLAGQETQYF. CDR3 nucleotides: TGTGCCACCAAGGGACTAGCGGGCCAAGAGACCCAGTACTTC.

This clone was picked up one time. V gene TRBV7-2 combines with J gene TRBJ1-4; D might be TRBD1 (5 bases). This CDR3 is built from 14 residues. CDR1 is SGHTA, CDR2 FQGNSA, per germline. Trimming pared 1 base from V and 4 bases from J, leaving 7 bases between. Here the CDR3 reads CASSLGQINEKLFF. CDR3 DNA: TGTGCCAGCAGCTTAGGACAGATTAATGAAAAACTGTTTTTT.

This clone was seen a handful of times. The chain joins TRBV19 to TRBJ1-2; D is undetermined. The CDR3 is 14 amino acids. Germline values: CDR1 LNHDA, CDR2 SQIVND (reference sequence). Trimming cost V 5 bases and J 0 bases, with 10 bases left between them. The CDR3 coding sequence is TGTGCCAGTAGTCGGGCTCTAGCTAACTATGGCTACACCTTC. Translation gives CASSRALANYGYTF.

The chain joins TRBV6-5 to TRBJ1-4; 10 bases are a match to TRBD1. J lost 7 bases, V lost 6 bases, and 5 bases had no gene match. This CDR3 spans 14 amino acids. The germline CDR1 and CDR2 sequences are MNHEY and SVGAGI. As DNA, the CDR3 is TGTGCCAGCAGCCCCGGGACAGGGGTTGAAAAACTGTTTTTT. Translating gives CASSPGTGVEKLFF.

The chain combines TRBV19 with TRBJ2-5, with TRBD2 matching over 12 bases. Germline-derived CDR1 and CDR2 are LNHDA and SQIVND (reference sequence). The length of the CDR3 is 15 residues. V shed 5 bases and J 2 bases; nucleotides not matched to a gene: 3. The CDR3 loop is CASSDTSGRQETQYF. CDR3 DNA: TGTGCCAGTAGTGATACTAGCGGGAGGCAAGAGACCCAGTACTTC.

The table lists this clone with a count of one. J is TRBJ2-5 and V is TRBV27, with 7 bases fitting TRBD2. This CDR3 is 14 amino acids long. The germline gives CDR1 MNHEY, CDR2 SMNVEV (reference sequence). The trim removed 5 bases at V and 0 bases at J, leaving 3 bases unmatched. The CDR3 coding sequence is TGTGCCAGCAGTCTCCGGGAGGACCAAGAGACCCAGTACTTC. Its translation is CASSLREDQETQYF.

The CDR3 reads CASRDGNQPQHF. Written as DNA, the CDR3 is TGTGCCAGCAGGGACGGTAATCAGCCCCAGCATTTT. V is TRBV12-3 or TRBV12-4 and J is TRBJ1-5; D unresolved. V was cut by 6 bases and J by 4 bases, with 7 bases left in between. The CDR3 runs 12 residues.

This rearrangement joins TRBV4-1 to TRBJ2-7, with D hard to call. The V end lost 4 bases, the J end lost 1 base, and 8 bases lay between the germline ends. The CDR3 runs 13 residues. CDR1 MGHRA and CDR2 YSYEKL come from the germline V gene. CDR3 residues: CASSRIESYEQYF. The CDR3 DNA reads as TGCGCCAGCAGCCGAATCGAATCCTACGAGCAGTACTTC.

This chain uses TRBV10-1 with TRBJ2-1, with 7 bases lining up with TRBD2. The J segment lost 8 bases and the V segment lost 0 bases, leaving 1 base of the junction unmatched. This CDR3 has 13 residues. Looked up from germline, CDR1 is WNHNN and CDR2 is SYGVQD (reference sequence). The DNA for the CDR3 is TGCGCCAGCAGTGAGTCGGGAGGGGATGAGCAGTTCTTC. Protein: CASSESGGDEQFF.